This is a list of T cell receptor beta chains from one sample in a study of blood T cell repertoires in COVID-19. The repertoire was sequenced with immunoSEQ multiplex PCR; TCRdb's copy has only in-frame clones and lacks some. The top ten clones hold around 6.3% of a sample with approximately 67,000 clones, around 82% of them seen once. Sequencing was performed on peripheral blood. All receptors derive from a man between 60 and 75 years old with acute or convalescent COVID-19. CDR3s include the opening cysteine and the closing phenylalanine or tryptophan. Each record gives: V gene, D gene, J gene, clone size, CDR3 protein, CDR3 DNA. D genes are given only for firm matches. Rows may omit the clone size; those that give it use once, few, many or a size class.

TRBV6-2/TRBV6-3	TRBD2	TRBJ2-2	NA	CASSRAGTVTGELFF	TGTGCCAGCAGTCGAGCGGGGACCGTCACCGGGGAGCTGTTTTTT
TRBV3-1/TRBV3-2	NA	TRBJ2-5	NA	CASSRGGLETQYF	TGTGCCAGCAGCCGGGGGGGCCTAGAGACCCAGTACTTC
TRBV7-2	TRBD1	TRBJ1-4	NA	CASSFRTGSEKLFF	TGTGCCAGCAGCTTCAGGACAGGGAGTGAAAAACTGTTTTTT
TRBV3-1/TRBV3-2	NA	TRBJ1-5	NA	CASSLGQGNQPQHF	TGTGCCAGCAGCCTGGGACAAGGCAATCAGCCCCAGCATTTT
TRBV30	NA	TRBJ2-2	NA	CAWSPGITGELFF	TGTGCCTGGAGCCCAGGGATCACCGGGGAGCTGTTTTTT
TRBV9	TRBD1	TRBJ1-1	NA	CASSPRQGGTEAFF	TGTGCCAGCAGCCCCAGACAGGGCGGCACTGAAGCTTTCTTT
TRBV7-9	NA	TRBJ2-2	few	CASSLASGNTGELFF	TGTGCCAGCAGCTTAGCTTCGGGAAACACCGGGGAGCTGTTTTTT
TRBV11-3	NA	TRBJ2-3	NA	CASSLGGGGADTQYF	TGTGCCAGCAGCTTAGGTGGAGGGGGCGCAGATACGCAGTATTTT
TRBV7-9	NA	TRBJ2-1	NA	CASSLEGVYNEQFF	TGTGCCAGCAGCTTAGAGGGGGTATACAATGAGCAGTTCTTC
TRBV7-6	TRBD1	TRBJ2-7	NA	CASSPMGTVSSYEQYF	TGTGCCAGCAGCCCAATGGGGACAGTGAGCTCCTACGAGCAGTACTTC
TRBV7-2	NA	TRBJ2-1	NA	CASSLSPGSYNEQFF	TGTGCCAGCAGCTTAAGTCCAGGGTCCTACAATGAGCAGTTCTTC
TRBV6-2/TRBV6-3	TRBD1	TRBJ1-2	NA	CASSIPSGQFFYGYTF	TGTGCCAGCAGTATACCCTCGGGACAGTTCTTTTATGGCTACACCTTC
TRBV7-9	NA	TRBJ1-1	few	CASGPIMGLNTEAFF	TGTGCCAGCGGACCTATCATGGGGCTGAACACTGAAGCTTTCTTT
TRBV7-2	NA	TRBJ1-1	few	CASSLGRGEAFF	TGTGCCAGCAGCTTAGGGAGGGGTGAAGCTTTCTTT
TRBV4-3	TRBD1	TRBJ2-1	NA	CASSLLSGTGSYEQFF	TGCGCCAGCAGCCTTCTTTCCGGGACAGGGTCATATGAGCAGTTCTTC
TRBV6-4	TRBD1	TRBJ1-5	NA	CASSDLTGGRNQPQHF	TGTGCCAGCAGTGACCTTACAGGGGGCCGCAATCAGCCCCAGCATTTT
TRBV30	TRBD2	TRBJ2-3	NA	CAWSLLSGGGTDTQYF	TGTGCCTGGAGTCTCCTAAGCGGGGGGGGCACAGATACGCAGTATTTT
TRBV7-8	NA	TRBJ2-5	NA	CASSGGRVVETQYF	TGTGCCAGCAGCGGGGGCAGGGTGGTAGAGACCCAGTACTTC
TRBV5-4	NA	TRBJ1-2	few	CASTYTGENGYTF	TGTGCCAGCACCTACACGGGGGAGAATGGCTACACCTTC
TRBV7-6	NA	TRBJ2-2	NA	CASSLNRGGLTGELFF	TGTGCCAGCAGCCTCAACAGGGGGGGACTCACCGGGGAGCTGTTTTTT
TRBV19	NA	TRBJ2-2	NA	CASSIGARELFF	TGTGCCAGTAGTATAGGGGCAAGGGAGCTGTTTTTT
TRBV5-1	TRBD2	TRBJ2-1	NA	CASSLVREGGYNNEQFF	TGCGCCAGCAGCTTGGTCAGGGAGGGAGGGTACAACAATGAGCAGTTCTTC
TRBV6-2/TRBV6-3	NA	TRBJ1-5	NA	CASSFGGSNQPQHF	TGTGCCAGCAGTTTTGGCGGGAGCAATCAGCCCCAGCATTTT
TRBV6-5	TRBD1	TRBJ2-7	NA	CASRSGTASSYEQYF	TGTGCCAGCAGGTCCGGGACAGCGAGCTCCTACGAGCAGTACTTC
TRBV3-1/TRBV3-2	NA	TRBJ2-3	NA	CASSPAPFPTDTQYF	TGTGCCAGCAGCCCCGCGCCTTTCCCCACAGATACGCAGTATTTT